A selection of T cell receptor beta chains follows, all from one sample in a study of Ad26.COV2.S vaccination and SARS-CoV-2 variants. The assay was immunoSEQ multiplex PCR, and TCRdb's table has in-frame clones only and misses some. Of about 480,000 clones listed, 87% were seen once; the top ten hold roughly 12%. This specimen consisted of peripheral blood, obtained in a trial of Ad26.COV2.S vaccine versus placebo. These receptors were collected from a person aged 18-60 years who received the Ad26.COV2.S COVID-19 vaccine or a placebo. Each CDR3 is given without its conserved first and last residue. Clone size is not always given. Where it is, it says once, few, many or a class for expanded clones.

size | J | V | CDR3
NA | TRBJ1-2 | TRBV18 | ASSPKSAGVRYGYT
NA | TRBJ2-7 | TRBV2 | ASKRGAYEQY
NA | TRBJ2-7 | TRBV9 | ASSVGGSSYEQY
NA | TRBJ1-4 | TRBV5-1 | ASSLGQTNEKLF
NA | TRBJ2-1 | TRBV5-1 | ASSAGQGRFEQF
few | TRBJ1-5 | TRBV20-1 | SASSLPGQGPGIGQPQH
once | TRBJ1-5 | TRBV25-1 | ASSDRGRNQPQH
NA | TRBJ2-7 | TRBV30 | AWSKGSSYEQY
NA | TRBJ2-7 | TRBV5-1 | ASRDSHYEQY
NA | TRBJ2-1 | TRBV24-1 | ATSDAGSPNFYNEQF
NA | TRBJ2-3 | TRBV5-4 | ASSPSGGGTDTQY
NA | TRBJ2-7 | TRBV7-3 | ASSRNRGPYEQY
NA | TRBJ2-2 | TRBV30 | AWTTPWTGNTGELF
NA | TRBJ2-1 | TRBV7-3 | ASSLLTGGEQF
NA | TRBJ1-4 | TRBV15 | ATSAFGTSLRKLF
once | TRBJ2-5 | TRBV19 | ASSTHGGATQY
NA | TRBJ2-2 | TRBV11-2 | ASSLRWSSLSPTGELF